One TCR beta chain is described in this entry. This clone was seen just once. Its target antigen remains unknown. No much larger clone is present one base from it, and per-base qualities are unavailable. Using the deep immunoSEQ assay, TCR CDR3 regions were amplified from genomic DNA by multiplex PCR. Genomic DNA extracted from each cell subset was distributed evenly over all wells of several immunoSEQ 96-well plates, and each plate served as one replicate. For sorted subsets, 200 to 250 ng genomic DNA, equal to some 30,000 T cell genomes, was loaded into each replicate PCR. Purified libraries were measured with a Qubit 3.0 fluorometer, size-checked on a Bioanalyzer 2100, and measured again with the KAPA Library Quantification kit. A separate single-read 150-cycle Illumina NextSeq 550 flow cell was used to sequence each immunoSEQ 96-well plate. The paper's data handling went like this. Because the immunoSEQ output held only junctional sequences and lacked quality scores, the filtering could not match the filtering applied to full-length reads. Sequences were annotated with PyIR, a Python wrapper for IgBLAST v1.9, using IMGT germline references to assign V/J genes and CDR3. Reads were filtered out if the reads had weak V/J assignments (E-value above 1e-6), no CDR3, stop codons, out-of-frame junctions, or ambiguous translated residues. V3J clonotypes were defined as sequences sharing an identical inferred V gene, J gene, and CDR3 amino acid sequence. Percentage overlap between repertoires was calculated by dividing the number of shared unique clonotypes by the size of the smaller repertoire. RTK rarefaction, the Chao1 estimator, and Recon v2.1 estimates of unobserved clonotypes were used to assess repertoire richness. Generation probabilities for all TCRbeta clonotypes obtained by the gDNA method from a handful of donors were computed using OLGA. TCRdb's version of the immuneACCESS table is confined to in-frame rearrangements and falls short of the full clone set. An unresolved V gene accounts for under half of the shortfall where checked; the remainder is of unknown origin. V and J calls plus clone size are reproduced from that table; the DNA served to infer D and trimming. The sample table lists fewer than 1.8 million clones, 98% of them with a count of one. The top ten clones comprise roughly 0.35% of the sample.

Healthy HIV-negative adults with no recently reported acute infections or vaccinations were included as donors. Every donor was a Caucasian adult living in Nashville, Tennessee, USA. Magnetic negative selection was used to enrich CD4+ T cells, after which naive cells were positively selected on CD45RA and the negative fraction became the memory subset. Blood was collected by leukapheresis, and PBMCs were isolated by Ficoll-Histopaque density gradient centrifugation and then cryopreserved in liquid nitrogen vapor phase. Analytical flow cytometry was used to check the purity and quantity of each magnetically sorted T cell population. Each sorted fraction had its genomic DNA isolated and then quantified by UV absorbance on a Nanodrop 2000c. The data are from a study of shared clonotypes between healthy human individuals (dated by TCRdb to 2020 to 2021). Turning to the overall study: The cohort comprised a couple of women and three men aged 18 to 49 years. Leukapheresis yielded between about 0.94 and 10 billion PBMCs per donor. For each donor, CD4 naive and CD4 memory were each run on three plates, CD8 naive on two plates, and CD8 memory on one plate. The study deeply sequenced blood TCR repertoires of five healthy adults to estimate repertoire size and the extent of clonotype sharing between individuals. Different laboratories and diverse techniques were used to prepare libraries and sequence TCR repertoires, to increase sequencing depth and limit assay-specific biases. Study-wide conclusions, independent of this receptor: Higher generation probabilities were observed for clonotypes shared by all four sorted-subset donors than for non-shared clonotypes. Naive subsets generally had larger estimated clonotype richness than memory subsets did. Sampling was limited to blood, and TCR repertoires in tissue likely differ from TCR repertoires in blood. Even with the large sequencing depth, rarefaction of the sorted-subset datasets indicated that sequencing was incomplete. Based on pairwise subsampling, the degree of clonotype sharing among donors was expected to be affected by sequencing depth. Because the study included only a small number of donors, the genetic and exposure-history diversity represented was limited. Sharing across several donors was observed for around 5% of naive CD4, under 4% of naive CD8, about 2.3% of memory CD4, and about 0.39% of memory CD8 clonotypes.

V lost 4 bases and J lost 10 bases, and the count of bases not matched to a germline gene is 10. Taken from cysteine to phenylalanine, the CDR3 has 13 residues. The retained sequence is limited to the CDR3, 39 bases, with the frame set at the first base. CDR1 and CDR2 (MNHNY, SVGAGI) derive from the germline V gene (reference sequence). This TCR was recovered from a young man in good health. The specimen was naive CD4+ T cells sorted from blood. Explained via the paper, the cell subset or site label denotes: CD45RA+ positively selected. In this chain, TRBV6-6 is recombined with TRBJ2-7; the central 7 bases match TRBD2. The DNA sequence follows: TGTGCCAGCAGTTCGGGACTACTGTTTCCCCAGTACTTC. Translation gives CASSSGLLFPQYF.